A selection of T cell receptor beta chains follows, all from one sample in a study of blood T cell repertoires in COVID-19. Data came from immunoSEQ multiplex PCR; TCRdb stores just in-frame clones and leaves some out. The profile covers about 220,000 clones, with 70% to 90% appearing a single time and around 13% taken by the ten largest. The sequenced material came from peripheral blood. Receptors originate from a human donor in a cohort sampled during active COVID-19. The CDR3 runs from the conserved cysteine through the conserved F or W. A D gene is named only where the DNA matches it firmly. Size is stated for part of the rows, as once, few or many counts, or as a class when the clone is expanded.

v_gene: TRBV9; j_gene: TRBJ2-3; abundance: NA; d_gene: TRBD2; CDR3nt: TGTGCCAGCAGCGTAGATGGGACTAGGACAGATACGCAGTATTTT; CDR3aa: CASSVDGTRTDTQYF
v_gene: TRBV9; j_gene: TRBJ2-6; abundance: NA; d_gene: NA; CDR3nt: TGTGCCAGCAGCGTTGGCGGGCTGGGGGCCAACGTCCTGACTTTC; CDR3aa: CASSVGGLGANVLTF
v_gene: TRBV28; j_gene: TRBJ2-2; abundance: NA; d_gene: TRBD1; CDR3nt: TGTGCCAGCAGTTTATCGCCGACAGGGAAAACCGGGGAGCTGTTTTTT; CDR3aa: CASSLSPTGKTGELFF
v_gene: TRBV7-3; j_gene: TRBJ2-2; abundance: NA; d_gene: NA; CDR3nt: TGTGCCAGCAGCTTGGTTAGCGCTGACACCGGGGAGCTGTTTTTT; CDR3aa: CASSLVSADTGELFF
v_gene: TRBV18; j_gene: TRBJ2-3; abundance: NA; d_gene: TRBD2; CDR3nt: TGTGCCAGCTCCGCCACTAGCGGGAGAAGCACAGATACGCAGTATTTT; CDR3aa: CASSATSGRSTDTQYF
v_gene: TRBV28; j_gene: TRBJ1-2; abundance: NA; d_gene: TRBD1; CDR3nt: TGTGCCAGCAGTGCCCATGGGACAGGGGCTAACTATGGCTACACCTTC; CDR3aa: CASSAHGTGANYGYTF
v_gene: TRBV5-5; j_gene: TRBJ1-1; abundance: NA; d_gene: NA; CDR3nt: TGTGCCAGCAGGGCAGTTTTGGGGAGGAACACTGAAGCTTTCTTT; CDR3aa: CASRAVLGRNTEAFF
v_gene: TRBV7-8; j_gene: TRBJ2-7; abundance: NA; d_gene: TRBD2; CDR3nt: TGTGCCAGCAGCTGGGGACTAGCGATCGAGCAGTACTTC; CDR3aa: CASSWGLAIEQYF
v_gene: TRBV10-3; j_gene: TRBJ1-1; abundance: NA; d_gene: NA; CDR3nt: TGTGCCACCCAGGGGCCAGCGCAGCGGGAAGCTTTCTTT; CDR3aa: CATQGPAQREAFF
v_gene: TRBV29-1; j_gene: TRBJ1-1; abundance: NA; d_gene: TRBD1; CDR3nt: TGCAGCGTTGGACAGGGGGTGTCTGAAGCTTTCTTT; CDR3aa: CSVGQGVSEAFF
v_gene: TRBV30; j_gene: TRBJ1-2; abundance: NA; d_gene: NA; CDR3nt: TGTGCCTGGTCGTTCGGAGATGGCTACACCTTC; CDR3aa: CAWSFGDGYTF
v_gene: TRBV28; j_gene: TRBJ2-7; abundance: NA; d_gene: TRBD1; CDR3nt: TGTGCCAGCAGTTTAGGGACAGGGGGTTGGTACGAGCAGTACTTC; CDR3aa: CASSLGTGGWYEQYF
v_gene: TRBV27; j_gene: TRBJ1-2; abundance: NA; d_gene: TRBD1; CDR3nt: TGTGCCAGCAGCCCAACAGACAGGGGGCGAGTTGGCTACACCTTC; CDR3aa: CASSPTDRGRVGYTF
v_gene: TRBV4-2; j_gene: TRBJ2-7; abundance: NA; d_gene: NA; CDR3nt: TGTGCCAGCAGCCAAGATCGGGCGGGAACTTCCATCTACGAGCAGTACTTC; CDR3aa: CASSQDRAGTSIYEQYF
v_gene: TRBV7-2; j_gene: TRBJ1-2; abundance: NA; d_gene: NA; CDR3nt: TGTGCCAGCACCATGAGTGGGACTGTGAACTATGGCTACACCTTC; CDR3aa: CASTMSGTVNYGYTF
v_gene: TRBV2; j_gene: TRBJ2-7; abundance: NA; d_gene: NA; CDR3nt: TGTGCCAGCAGCGCCCAGGGGTACGAGCAGTACTTC; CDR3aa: CASSAQGYEQYF
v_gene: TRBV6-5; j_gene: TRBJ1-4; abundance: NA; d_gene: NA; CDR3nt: TGTGCCAGCAGTTTCCAGAGTGCGCGGGGTGAAAAACTGTTTTTT; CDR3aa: CASSFQSARGEKLFF
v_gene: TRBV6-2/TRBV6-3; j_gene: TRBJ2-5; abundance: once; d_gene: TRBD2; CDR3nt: TGTGCCAGCAGTTTGGGGGGAGGGGAGACCCAGTACTTC; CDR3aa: CASSLGGGETQYF
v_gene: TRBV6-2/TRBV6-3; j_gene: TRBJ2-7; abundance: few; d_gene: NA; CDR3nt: TGTGCCAGCAGTCACAGCTACGAGCAGTACTTC; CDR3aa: CASSHSYEQYF
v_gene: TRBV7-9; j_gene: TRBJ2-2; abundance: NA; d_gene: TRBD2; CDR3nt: TGTGCCAGCAGCCTCCGGGGACTAGCGGGAGGTCCGAACACCGGGGAGCTGTTTTTT; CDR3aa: CASSLRGLAGGPNTGELFF
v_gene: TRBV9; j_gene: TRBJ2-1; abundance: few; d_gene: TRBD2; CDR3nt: TGTGCCAGCAGCGCCCAAACTAGGCTAGCGGGGGTCAATGAGCAGTTCTTC; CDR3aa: CASSAQTRLAGVNEQFF
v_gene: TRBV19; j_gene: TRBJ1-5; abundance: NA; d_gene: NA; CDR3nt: TGTGCCAGCCTAGATCAAGGGGGCAATCAGCCCCAGCATTTT; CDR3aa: CASLDQGGNQPQHF